The 30 T cell receptor beta chains below come from one sample, sequenced in a study of blood T cell repertoires in COVID-19. Sequenced by immunoSEQ multiplex PCR; TCRdb stores in-frame clones only, minus some. This sample yields about 150,000 clones, of which more than 75% are seen a single time; under 2.5% belongs to the top ten. Sequenced sample: peripheral blood. The receptors stem from a man in his sixties or seventies with acute or convalescent COVID-19.

The chain has TRBV6-4 and TRBJ2-2, with 9 bases fitting TRBD2. The V and J ends lost 2 bases and 3 bases, in that order; junction bases with no gene match: 7. The CDR3 runs to 17 residues. CDR1 MRHNA and CDR2 SNTAGT come from the germline V gene. The CDR3 coding sequence is TGTGCCAGCAGTGACGGGGGCGGGAGGGCAGACACCGGGGAGCTGTTTTTT. It codes for CASSDGGGRADTGELFF.

This chain connects TRBV24-1 to TRBJ2-4; 11 nucleotides line up with TRBD2. CDR1 and CDR2 from the germline V gene are KGHDR and SFDVKD. This CDR3 spans 17 amino acids. Trimming at V came to 2 bases and at J to 3 bases, leaving 5 bases not matched to a gene. DNA for the CDR3: TGTGCCACCAGTGATTCCGGGACTAGCGGCAACAAAAACATTCAGTACTTC. Encoded protein: CATSDSGTSGNKNIQYF.

This sequence joins TRBV18 and TRBJ1-1; D gene unclear. Germline CDR1 KGHSH, CDR2 LQKENI. The ends were cut back, 3 bases at V and 1 base at J, with 9 bases in the middle. The CDR3 sequence is 14 residues long. DNA of the CDR3: TGTGCCAGCTCACCCCTCGAGGGGAACACTGAAGCTTTCTTT. It codes for CASSPLEGNTEAFF.

This chain uses TRBV11-2 with TRBJ2-7; perhaps TRBD2 as D (6 bases). Trimming removed 0 bases from V and 0 bases from J, with 12 bases in between. Germline CDR1 is SGHAT and CDR2 is FQNNGV. The CDR3 is made up of 16 amino acids. This chain's CDR3 is CASSLEDRGYSYEQYF. The CDR3 DNA reads TGTGCCAGCAGCTTAGAAGATCGGGGGTACTCCTACGAGCAGTACTTC.

The V call is TRBV28, the J call TRBJ2-7; possible D gene TRBD1, 5 bases. The CDR3 contains 13 residues. Trimming stripped 7 bases from V and 4 bases from J, with 14 bases between. CDR1 is MDHEN and CDR2 is SYDVKM in the germline V gene. The CDR3 bases are TGTGCCAGCATTCGTAAGGACACTTACGAGCAGTACTTC. It codes for CASIRKDTYEQYF.

This clone showed up just a few times. This chain uses TRBV5-4 with TRBJ2-7; D possibly corresponds to TRBD2 (6 bases). The CDR3 contains 12 residues. Trimming removed 0 bases at V and 7 bases at J, with 8 bases between. Germline V CDR1 and CDR2: SGHNT, YYREEE (reference sequence). CDR3 protein: CASSLAGREQYF. The CDR3, as DNA: TGTGCCAGCAGCTTGGCCGGGAGAGAGCAGTACTTC.

The chain uses TRBV7-9 and TRBJ2-7; TRBD2 aligns across 7 bases. Losses at the gene ends were 2 bases for V and 6 bases for J; bases not matched to a gene: 7. This CDR3 region has 14 residues. In germline, CDR1 is SEHNR, CDR2 FQNEAQ (reference sequence). CDR3 sequence (DNA): TGTGCCAGCAGCTTACTTGCGGGGGAAGGCGAGCAGTACTTC. Amino acids: CASSLLAGEGEQYF.

This rearrangement joins TRBV5-1 to TRBJ1-1; weak D call: TRBD1 (5 bases). Trimming took off 4 bases at V and 3 bases at J, with 13 bases between the two ends. The V gene's germline CDR1 is SGHRS and CDR2 YFSETQ. The CDR3 contains 14 residues. The chain's CDR3 is CASSPGDRHTEAFF. CDR3 sequence (DNA): TGCGCCAGCAGCCCGGGGGATAGGCACACTGAAGCTTTCTTT.

The chain combines TRBV6-5 with TRBJ2-1; tentatively, D is TRBD2 (6 bases). V was clipped by 2 bases and J by 0 bases, with 8 bases between them. The germline gives CDR1 MNHEY, CDR2 SVGAGI. The CDR3 loop spans 15 amino acids. The CDR3 protein is CASSYAGTSYNEQFF. In nucleotides, the CDR3 is TGTGCCAGCAGTTACGCGGGGACCTCCTACAATGAGCAGTTCTTC.

The chain links TRBV7-8 to TRBJ2-3; 14 bases are shared with TRBD2. The CDR3 sequence is 17 residues long. J was trimmed by 9 bases and V by 4 bases; bases with no gene match: 12. The germline V gene has CDR1 SGHVS and CDR2 FQNEAQ. The CDR3 sequence: CASSSPGLAGGLVTQYF. The CDR3, as DNA: TGTGCCAGCAGCTCTCCCGGACTAGCGGGGGGACTCGTAACGCAGTATTTT.

The chain carries TRBV30 and TRBJ1-6; 8 nucleotides match TRBD1. V gave up 3 bases and J gave up 0 bases; unmatched junction bases: 7. The CDR3 has 17 residues. Germline-derived CDR1 and CDR2 are GTSNPN and SVGIG (reference sequence). CDR3 DNA sequence: TGTGCCTGGAGCGCGGACAGGGCGAGCTCCTATAATTCACCCCTCCACTTT. Translation gives CAWSADRASSYNSPLHF.

The CDR3 protein is CASSPTESNQPQHF. Here the CDR3 DNA reads TGTGCCAGCAGTCCGACAGAGAGCAATCAGCCCCAGCATTTT. The rearrangement links TRBV6-2 or TRBV6-3 to TRBJ1-5; maybe TRBD1 (5 bases). The CDR3 contains 14 residues. Germline V gives CDR1 MNHEY, CDR2 SVGEGT. Trimming removed 5 bases at V and 1 base at J, with 9 bases between.

The chain joins TRBV7-9 to TRBJ2-2; 9 bases are shared with TRBD1. The CDR3 consists of 17 residues. Trimming cost V 5 bases and J 6 bases; bases outside gene matches: 13. CDR1 is SEHNR, CDR2 FQNEAQ, per germline (reference sequence). In DNA form, the CDR3 reads TGTGCCAGCAGCGCCGGGACAGGGACCTTCAGGCCCGGGGAGCTGTTTTTT. Translating gives CASSAGTGTFRPGELFF.

The chain carries TRBV10-1 and TRBJ2-3, with TRBD2 matching 10 bases. Looked up from germline, CDR1 is WNHNN and CDR2 is SYGVQD (reference sequence). The CDR3 has 18 residues. With 5 bases clipped from V and 5 bases from J, the junction kept 16 bases outside the gene matches. The CDR3 region is CASSLTLLAGVGVDTQYF. In DNA, the CDR3 is TGCGCCAGCAGTTTGACATTGCTAGCGGGGGTGGGGGTAGATACGCAGTATTTT.

V gene TRBV6-6 combines with J gene TRBJ1-4, with D tentatively TRBD1 (5 bases). V was trimmed by 6 bases and J by 5 bases, leaving 19 bases between them. This CDR3 is 16 amino acids long. Germline CDR1 reads MNHNY; CDR2 reads SVGAGI (reference sequence). In nucleotides, the CDR3 is TGTGCCAGCAGGGAGAGTTTTGGAGGGGAAAATGAAAAACTGTTTTTT. Translating gives CASRESFGGENEKLFF.

V is TRBV27 and J is TRBJ2-7; 12 positions match TRBD2. Germline CDR1 reads MNHEY; CDR2 reads SMNVEV (reference sequence). The CDR3 consists of 15 residues. The trim removed 5 bases at V and 2 bases at J, leaving 4 bases unmatched. The CDR3 loop reads CASSVTSGSAYEQYF. CDR3 bases: TGTGCCAGCAGTGTGACTAGCGGGAGCGCCTACGAGCAGTACTTC.

The chain has TRBV11-2 and TRBJ2-1; TRBD2 might be the D (7 bases). Germline lookup yields CDR1 SGHAT and CDR2 FQNNGV. Trimming took off 7 bases at V and 1 base at J, with 17 bases between the two ends. The CDR3 has 16 residues. DNA of the CDR3: TGTGCCAGCACACTGGGGGGGGCAAGATCCTACAATGAGCAGTTCTTC. This codes for CASTLGGARSYNEQFF.

This sequence joins TRBV5-1 and TRBJ2-7, with D perhaps TRBD1 (5 bases). Trimming removed 7 bases from V and 5 bases from J, with 16 bases in between. CDR1 SGHRS and CDR2 YFSETQ come from the germline V gene. CDR3 length: 13 amino acids. In nucleotides, the CDR3 is TGCGCCAGCCGACTGGACACCCCAAACGAGCAGTACTTC. Translation gives CASRLDTPNEQYF.

The rearrangement links TRBV29-1 to TRBJ2-5; D is perhaps TRBD2 (5 bases). The CDR3 is made up of 11 amino acids. Germline V gives CDR1 SQVTM, CDR2 ANQGSEA. The ends were cut back, 4 bases at V and 4 bases at J, with 7 bases in the middle. The CDR3 sequence is CSVVEGETQYF. The CDR3 DNA sequence: TGCAGCGTTGTTGAGGGAGAGACCCAGTACTTC.

V gene TRBV5-1 combines with J gene TRBJ2-2; no clear D. Germline CDR1 and CDR2: SGHRS and YFSETQ. V was cut by 0 bases and J by 1 base, with 4 bases left in between. The CDR3 is made up of 14 amino acids. The CDR3 sequence is CASSLDLNTGELFF. In DNA form, the CDR3 reads TGCGCCAGCAGCTTGGATCTGAACACCGGGGAGCTGTTTTTT.

V gene TRBV25-1 combines with J gene TRBJ2-5; the match to TRBD2 covers 8 bases. The CDR3 has 12 amino acids. Losses at the gene ends were 4 bases for V and 8 bases for J; bases not matched to a gene: 3. Germline values: CDR1 MGHDK, CDR2 SYGVNS. CDR3 amino acids: CASSAGGDTQYF. The CDR3 DNA is TGTGCCAGCAGTGCGGGGGGGGACACCCAGTACTTC.

The rearrangement links TRBV5-1 to TRBJ1-1, with TRBD1 identical over 7 bases. This CDR3 is 14 amino acids long. After removal of 4 bases from V and 0 bases from J, the junction contained 3 bases not matched to a gene. Germline V CDR1 and CDR2: SGHRS, YFSETQ. The CDR3 is CASSPQGLNTEAFF. CDR3 bases: TGCGCCAGCAGCCCACAGGGGTTGAACACTGAAGCTTTCTTT. The whole variable domain, filled in from reference TRBV5-1 and TRBJ1-1, reads KAGVTQTPRYLIKTRGQQVTLSCSPISGHRSVSWYQQTPGQGLQFLFEYFSETQRNKGNFPGRFSGRQFSNSRSEMNVSTLELGDSALYLCASSPQGLNTEAFFGQGTRLTVV.

The rearrangement joins TRBV5-8 to TRBJ1-1; no firm D call. This CDR3 spans 16 amino acids. Trimming took 0 bases from V and 3 from J, leaving 15 bases between them. The germline V gene has CDR1 SGHTS and CDR2 YDEGEE. The chain's CDR3 is CASSLVLGWMDTEAFF. CDR3 bases: TGTGCCAGCAGCTTGGTACTAGGGTGGATGGACACTGAAGCTTTCTTT.

The rearrangement uses TRBV11-2 and TRBJ2-3; D possibly corresponds to TRBD2 (6 bases). Germline CDR1 SGHAT, CDR2 FQNNGV. The CDR3 extends over 15 amino acids. V was shortened by 2 bases and J by 0 bases, with 9 bases between the two germline ends. CDR3 region: CASSLSGLSTDTQYF. The CDR3 bases are TGTGCCAGCAGCTTAAGCGGGTTGAGCACAGATACGCAGTATTTT. The variable domain in full, with the rest retrieved from reference TRBV11-2 and TRBJ2-3, is EAGVAQSPRYKIIEKRQSVAFWCNPISGHATLYWYQQILGQGPKLLIQFQNNGVVDDSQLPKDRFSAERLKGVDSTLKIQPAKLEDSAVYLCASSLSGLSTDTQYFGPGTRLTVL.

V is TRBV5-6 and J is TRBJ2-2; D is possibly TRBD2 (5 bases). Germline assignment: CDR1 SGHDT and CDR2 YYEEEE. The CDR3 runs 17 residues. The V and J ends lost 4 bases and 2 bases respectively, with 18 bases between them. The CDR3 coding sequence is TGTGCCAGCAGCCGGAGGTGGGGATCTCAAAACACCGGGGAGCTGTTTTTT. Amino acids: CASSRRWGSQNTGELFF. Variable domain in full (rest from reference TRBV5-6 and TRBJ2-2): DAGVTQSPTHLIKTRGQQVTLRCSPKSGHDTVSWYQQALGQGPQFIFQYYEEEERQRGNFPDRFSGHQFPNYSSELNVNALLLGDSALYLCASSRRWGSQNTGELFFGEGSRLTVL.

The V call is TRBV30, the J call TRBJ1-3, with TRBD1 identical over 7 bases. The CDR3 consists of 14 residues. The germline gives CDR1 GTSNPN, CDR2 SVGIG (reference sequence). Germline trimming cut 0 bases from V and 4 bases from J; bases unmatched to any gene: 3. CDR3 bases: TGTGCCTGGAGTGTAGAGGGACAGGGAAACACCATATATTTT. Translation: CAWSVEGQGNTIYF.

The chain couples TRBV3-1 (or the pseudogene TRBV3-2) to TRBJ2-4; 9 nucleotides align to TRBD1. Germline loops: CDR1 LGHDT, CDR2 YNNKEL (reference sequence). This CDR3 comprises 15 residues. After removal of 0 bases from V and 9 bases from J, the junction contained 6 bases not matched to a gene. CDR3 bases: TGTGCCAGCAGCCAAGAATCGACAGGGGGTAGCATTCAGTACTTC. Protein sequence: CASSQESTGGSIQYF.

CDR3 amino acids: CASSRLAETSYNEQFF. CDR3 DNA: TGTGCCAGCAGTAGACTAGCGGAGACTTCCTACAATGAGCAGTTCTTC. The genes are TRBV28 and TRBJ2-1; 9 bases map to TRBD2. The CDR3 has 16 residues. V lost 5 bases, J lost 1 base, and 6 bases stayed unmatched. The germline gives CDR1 MDHEN, CDR2 SYDVKM.

The genes are TRBV28 and TRBJ2-7, with 7 bases matching TRBD2. In germline, CDR1 is MDHEN, CDR2 SYDVKM. V shed 5 bases, J shed 0 bases, and the junction held 4 bases outside the gene matches. This CDR3 spans 14 amino acids. The CDR3 region has the DNA TGTGCCAGCAGTGTCGGCGGGAGCTCCTACGAGCAGTACTTC. It translates to CASSVGGSSYEQYF.

The chain has TRBV14 and TRBJ2-1, with D maybe TRBD1 (6 bases). This CDR3 region has 16 residues. The germline CDR1 and CDR2 sequences are SGHDN and FVKESK. V was trimmed by 4 bases and J by 7 bases, leaving 20 bases between them. CDR3 sequence reads: CASSPGQGTSENEQFF. In DNA, the CDR3 is TGTGCCAGCAGCCCGGGGCAGGGGACCTCTGAGAATGAGCAGTTCTTC. Full variable domain (outside the CDR3, taken from reference TRBV14 and TRBJ2-1): EAGVTQFPSHSVIEKGQTVTLRCDPISGHDNLYWYRRVMGKEIKFLLHFVKESKQDESGMPNNRFLAERTGGTYSTLKVQPAELEDSGVYFCASSPGQGTSENEQFFGPGTRLTVL.